Presented here are 27 T cell receptor beta chains from one specimen sequenced in a study of blood T cell repertoires in COVID-19. The protocol was immunoSEQ multiplex PCR, while the TCRdb copy is restricted to in-frame clones and leaves out a portion. The table has 160,000 or so clones, 82% seen once. Sequenced sample: PBMCs or T cells enriched from blood (not recorded which). The receptors here all came from a man aged 60-69 years who had recovered from COVID-19.

The chain couples TRBV5-4 to TRBJ2-1; 9 positions match TRBD2. Germline assignment: CDR1 SGHNT and CDR2 YYREEE (reference sequence). V gave up 0 bases and J gave up 6 bases; unmatched junction bases: 4. The CDR3 contains 15 residues. Here the CDR3 reads CASSLDAGGLNEQFF. The CDR3 DNA reads TGTGCCAGCAGCTTGGACGCGGGAGGGCTCAATGAGCAGTTCTTC.

This chain joins TRBV19 and TRBJ2-1; the D gene is possibly TRBD2 (6 bases). Trimming removed 5 bases at V and 0 bases at J, with 8 bases between. CDR1 is LNHDA and CDR2 is SQIVND in the germline V gene (reference sequence). The CDR3 consists of 14 residues. CDR3 nucleotides: TGTGCCAGTAGTCAGGGAGGCTCCTACAATGAGCAGTTCTTC. Translated: CASSQGGSYNEQFF. Complete variable domain (other parts from reference TRBV19 and TRBJ2-1): DGGITQSPKYLFRKEGQNVTLSCEQNLNHDAMYWYRQDPGQGLRLIYYSQIVNDFQKGDIAEGYSVSREKKESFPLTVTSAQKNPTAFYLCASSQGGSYNEQFFGPGTRLTVL.

A few counts support this clone. The V gene is TRBV18, the J gene TRBJ2-4; 12 positions match TRBD2. CDR1 is KGHSH and CDR2 is LQKENI in the germline V gene. The length of the CDR3 is 19 residues. The V and J ends lost 3 bases and 8 bases, in that order; junction bases with no gene match: 17. This chain's CDR3 is CASSPRSRGASGGADIQYF. The CDR3 DNA reads TGTGCCAGCTCACCGAGATCTCGAGGGGCTAGCGGGGGGGCAGACATTCAGTACTTC. The complete variable domain, with remaining parts taken from reference TRBV18 and TRBJ2-4, reads NAGVMQNPRHLVRRRGQEARLRCSPMKGHSHVYWYRQLPEEGLKFMVYLQKENIIDESGMPKERFSAEFPKEGPSILRIQQVVRGDSAAYFCASSPRSRGASGGADIQYFGAGTRLSVL.

This clone was seen a single time. The chain links TRBV19 to TRBJ1-1, with D unresolved. Trimming removed 3 bases at V and 3 bases at J, with 8 bases between. Germline CDR1 reads LNHDA; CDR2 reads SQIVND (reference sequence). The CDR3 is made up of 13 amino acids. DNA of the CDR3: TGTGCCAGTAGTATTGTTCCGGACACTGAAGCTTTCTTT. This translates into CASSIVPDTEAFF.

CDR3 DNA sequence: TGTGCCAGCACTAGTAGGCGTAGAAACACCGGGGAGCTGTTTTTT. Its translation: CASTSRRRNTGELFF. The chain employs TRBV5-6 and TRBJ2-2; D is uncertain. The length of the CDR3 is 15 residues. With 6 bases removed from V and 2 bases from J, the gap between germline ends came to 14 bases. Germline-derived CDR1 and CDR2 are SGHDT and YYEEEE.

This chain uses TRBV20-1 with TRBJ2-5; the match to TRBD1 covers 7 bases. CDR3 length equals 14 residues. Germline values: CDR1 DFQATT, CDR2 SNEGSKA (reference sequence). J lost 5 bases, V lost 3 bases, and 9 bases had no gene match. In DNA, the CDR3 is TGCAGTGCTAGTGGGACAGAAAGAAGGGAGACCCAGTACTTC. It encodes CSASGTERRETQYF.

The chain combines TRBV2 with TRBJ2-1, with TRBD2 matching 14 bases. This CDR3 is built from 15 residues. V lost 3 bases and J lost 12; bases outside the gene matches: 7. Germline lookup yields CDR1 SNHLY and CDR2 FYNNEI. In nucleotides, the CDR3 is TGTGCCAGCAGTGAGAGGACTAGCGGGGGGCTTGGGCAGTTCTTC. Encoded protein: CASSERTSGGLGQFF. Complete variable domain (other parts from reference TRBV2 and TRBJ2-1): EPEVTQTPSHQVTQMGQEVILRCVPISNHLYFYWYRQILGQKVEFLVSFYNNEISEKSEIFDDQFSVERPDGSNFTLKIRSTKLEDSAMYFCASSERTSGGLGQFFGPGTRLTVL.

The genes are TRBV7-8 and TRBJ2-4, with D perhaps TRBD2 (5 bases). The ends were cut back, 0 bases at V and 8 bases at J, with 17 bases in the middle. The germline V gene encodes CDR1 SGHVS and CDR2 FQNEAQ. This CDR3 region has 16 residues. This chain's CDR3 is CASSLALAAGNDIQYF. DNA of the CDR3: TGTGCCAGCAGCTTAGCTTTGGCGGCGGGTAATGACATTCAGTACTTC.

This chain uses TRBV7-2 with TRBJ2-5; D perhaps matches TRBD1 (6 bases). This CDR3 has 16 amino acids. CDR1 is SGHTA, CDR2 FQGNSA, per germline. V was cut by 2 bases and J by 1 base, with 14 bases left in between. The CDR3 DNA sequence: TGTGCCAGCAGCTTATCCGGACAGAACTTCCAAGAGACCCAGTACTTC. It translates to CASSLSGQNFQETQYF.

This clone was detected only a few times. This chain joins TRBV29-1 and TRBJ1-3, with 10 nucleotides matching TRBD1. Trimming cost V 4 bases and J 3 bases; bases outside gene matches: 9. The CDR3 loop spans 16 amino acids. Germline values: CDR1 SQVTM, CDR2 ANQGSEA. The chain's CDR3 is CSVGPGTGAGGNTIYF. The CDR3 DNA follows: TGCAGCGTTGGTCCCGGGACAGGGGCGGGTGGAAACACCATATATTTT.

This clone showed up just a few times. The chain recombines TRBV2 with TRBJ2-3; 14 bases match TRBD2. Germline lookup yields CDR1 SNHLY and CDR2 FYNNEI. Trimming removed 6 bases from V and 6 bases from J; junction bases left unmatched: 8. The length of the CDR3 is 16 residues. The CDR3 sequence: CASRGLAGVPLDTQYF. CDR3 bases: TGTGCCAGCAGGGGACTAGCGGGAGTCCCCTTGGATACGCAGTATTTT.

The chain is built from TRBV5-8 and TRBJ2-4; 7 bases are a match to TRBD2. CDR1 is SGHTS, CDR2 YDEGEE, per germline. After removal of 1 base from V and 9 bases from J, the junction contained 4 bases not matched to a gene. This CDR3 region has 13 residues. The CDR3 DNA reads as TGTGCCAGCAGCTTGCGACTAGCAGGCATTCAGTACTTC. Translation gives CASSLRLAGIQYF.

The CDR3 spells CASSADRRGNEQFF. The DNA of the CDR3 is TGTGCCAGCAGCGCAGATAGGAGGGGTAATGAGCAGTTCTTC. The rearrangement joins TRBV9 to TRBJ2-1; a weak D match, TRBD2 (6 bases). Germline lookup yields CDR1 SGDLS and CDR2 YYNGEE. This CDR3 contains 14 residues. V dropped 3 bases and J dropped 7 bases, with 14 bases sitting between them.

This clone appeared a single time. The chain links TRBV9 to TRBJ1-2; D uncertain. V lost 0 bases and J 9 bases, leaving 9 bases between the germline ends. The CDR3 consists of 12 residues. CDR1 is SGDLS and CDR2 is YYNGEE in the germline V gene. The CDR3 DNA sequence: TGTGCCAGCAGCGTAGACACAGTACGCTACACCTTC. Encoded protein: CASSVDTVRYTF. The variable domain in full, with the rest retrieved from reference TRBV9 and TRBJ1-2, is DSGVTQTPKHLITATGQRVTLRCSPRSGDLSVYWYQQSLDQGLQFLIQYYNGEERAKGNILERFSAQQFPDLHSELNLSSLELGDSALYFCASSVDTVRYTFGSGTRLTVV.

This clone has just one count. This rearrangement joins TRBV7-2 to TRBJ2-5; D is uncertain. The germline V gene has CDR1 SGHTA and CDR2 FQGNSA. The V and J ends lost 3 bases and 3 bases respectively, with 17 bases between them. The CDR3 contains 16 residues. The CDR3 region is CASSFFLSLAEETQYF. The CDR3 DNA sequence: TGTGCCAGCAGCTTTTTTCTCTCTCTTGCGGAAGAGACCCAGTACTTC.

V usage is TRBV18 and J usage is TRBJ2-1; 14 nucleotides agree with TRBD2. The CDR3 covers 16 residues. Germline V gene lookup returns CDR1 KGHSH and CDR2 LQKENI. Unmatched junction bases numbered 5, after V lost 3 bases and J lost 7 bases. This CDR3 is CASSPGLAGVVNEQFF. The CDR3 nucleotides are TGTGCCAGCTCACCGGGACTAGCGGGAGTGGTTAATGAGCAGTTCTTC.

The genes are TRBV7-3 and TRBJ2-2; D is perhaps TRBD2 (6 bases). V lost 5 bases and J 4 bases, leaving 11 bases between the germline ends. Germline V gene sequence: CDR1 SGHTA, CDR2 FQGTGA. The CDR3 spans 14 residues. DNA of the CDR3: TGTGCCAGCAGCGTAGCGGTACCCACCGGGGAGCTGTTTTTT. It yields the protein CASSVAVPTGELFF.

The chain uses TRBV11-3 and TRBJ1-2; D call uncertain. CDR1 is SGHNT and CDR2 is YENEEA in the germline V gene. This CDR3 has 15 residues. The V gene lost 0 bases and the J gene lost 7 bases, with 15 bases spanning the gap. CDR3 nucleotides: TGTGCCAGCAGCTTAGAGGAGAGGGTACGTTGTGGCTACACCTTC. It specifies CASSLEERVRCGYTF.

The V call is TRBV28, the J call TRBJ1-5, with D unresolved. Trimming cost V 5 bases and J 9 bases, with 11 bases left between them. Germline V lookup: CDR1 MDHEN, CDR2 SYDVKM. The CDR3 spans 12 residues. CDR3 nucleotide sequence: TGTGCCAGCAGTATCAGAATATCGCCCCAGCATTTT. It translates to CASSIRISPQHF.

By frequency in the sample, this clone is medium-sized. This chain uses TRBV19 with TRBJ2-7; 10 bases match TRBD1. Germline CDR1 reads LNHDA; CDR2 reads SQIVND (reference sequence). The CDR3 is made up of 13 amino acids. The ends lost 6 bases at V and 7 bases at J; junction bases unmatched: 6. CDR3 loop: CASRGQGIGEQYF. CDR3 DNA: TGTGCCAGTAGGGGACAGGGGATTGGTGAGCAGTACTTC.

The CDR3 spells CASSTQTGGLIPTAEQYF. DNA of the CDR3: TGTGCCAGCAGTACCCAAACAGGGGGCCTTATCCCTACCGCCGAGCAGTACTTC. The chain employs TRBV28 and TRBJ2-7; 9 bases agree with TRBD1. After removal of 5 bases from V and 6 bases from J, the junction contained 20 bases not matched to a gene. The germline CDR1 and CDR2 sequences are MDHEN and SYDVKM. The CDR3 contains 18 residues.

The rearrangement links TRBV9 to TRBJ1-3, with no clear D. The CDR3 covers 15 residues. Germline V gives CDR1 SGDLS, CDR2 YYNGEE. V lost 0 bases and J lost 8, with 15 bases in between. CDR3 coding DNA: TGTGCCAGCAGCGTAGGTGACGGCCCCGGGGACACCATATATTTT. It encodes CASSVGDGPGDTIYF.

The gene calls are TRBV11-2 and TRBJ1-1; possible D gene TRBD1, 6 bases. The CDR3 is 18 residues long. In germline, CDR1 is SGHAT, CDR2 FQNNGV. The V and J ends lost 2 bases and 2 bases respectively, with 21 bases between them. The CDR3 protein is CASSLLWSRGLENTEAFF. CDR3 DNA: TGTGCCAGCAGCTTACTTTGGTCCAGGGGATTAGAAAACACTGAAGCTTTCTTT.

The V call is TRBV9, the J call TRBJ2-2; D gene ambiguous. The V end was cut by 0 bases, the J end by 1 base, with 13 bases between. CDR3 length: 17 amino acids. The germline gives CDR1 SGDLS, CDR2 YYNGEE. Written as DNA, the CDR3 is TGTGCCAGCAGCGTAGACCAAGGCCCAGGGAACACCGGGGAGCTGTTTTTT. Translation gives CASSVDQGPGNTGELFF.

The V and J genes are TRBV6-1 and TRBJ2-5; unclear D gene. Germline CDR1 is MNHNS and CDR2 is SASEGT. V lost 2 bases, J lost 4 bases, and 8 bases lay in between. CDR3 length equals 13 residues. The DNA for the CDR3 is TGTGCCAGCAGTGAACAACCGGGAGAGACCCAGTACTTC. Protein sequence: CASSEQPGETQYF.

The rearrangement uses TRBV4-2 and TRBJ2-7; 9 positions agree with TRBD2. Trimming removed 4 bases from V and 2 bases from J; junction bases left unmatched: 6. Germline CDR1 and CDR2: LGHNA and YNFKEQ. This CDR3 is 15 amino acids long. CDR3 DNA sequence: TGTGCCAGCAGCCTGGGAGGCGGGGGGGCCTACGAGCAGTACTTC. Amino acid sequence: CASSLGGGGAYEQYF.

The CDR3 DNA sequence: TGTGCCAGCAGGGGAGGACAGGGGGTCACGGAAAAACTGTTTTTT. Its protein is CASRGGQGVTEKLFF. This chain joins TRBV2 and TRBJ1-4; 10 bases match TRBD1. The CDR3 extends over 15 amino acids. Germline V gene sequence: CDR1 SNHLY, CDR2 FYNNEI. Trimming took 6 bases from V and 8 from J; bases not matched to a gene: 9.